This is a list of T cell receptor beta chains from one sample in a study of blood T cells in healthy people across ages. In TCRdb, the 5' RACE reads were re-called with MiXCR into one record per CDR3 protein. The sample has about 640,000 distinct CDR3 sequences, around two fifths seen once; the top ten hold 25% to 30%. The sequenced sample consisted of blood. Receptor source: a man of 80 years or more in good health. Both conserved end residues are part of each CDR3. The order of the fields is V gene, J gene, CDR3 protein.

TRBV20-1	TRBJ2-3	CSVGTSGRDTQYF
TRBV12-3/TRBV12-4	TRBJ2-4	CASSLGRGPNIQYF
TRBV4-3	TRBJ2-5	CASSQDPFGNEQYF
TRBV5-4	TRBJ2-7	CASSLPGVNEQYF
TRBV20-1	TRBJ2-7	CSATVTGYEQYF
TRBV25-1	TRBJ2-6	CASSGPGANVLTF
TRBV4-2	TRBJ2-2	CASSQVLGAGPGELFF
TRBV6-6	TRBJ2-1	CATQPGLAISYNEQFF
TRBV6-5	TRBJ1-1	CASSPRGGWMNTEAFF
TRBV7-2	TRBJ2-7	CASSLVEFHEQYF
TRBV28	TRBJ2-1	CASSLRPGTSGGASSEQFF
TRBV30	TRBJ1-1	CAWRSPGTGKAFF
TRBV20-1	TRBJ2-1	CSARISWRGSYNEQFF
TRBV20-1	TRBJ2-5	CSARDRPARGGETQYF
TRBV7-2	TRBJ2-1	CASSLGTSGRGNNEQFF
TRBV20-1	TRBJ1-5	CSASGLDQPQHF
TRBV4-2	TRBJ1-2	CASSQVGQGDHGYTF
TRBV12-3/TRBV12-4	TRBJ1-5	CASRAGTGVNQPQHF
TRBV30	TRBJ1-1	CAWSRPVEITEAFF
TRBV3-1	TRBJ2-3	CASSQDKLAGATDTQYF
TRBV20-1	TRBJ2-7	CSALDNPDKEQYF
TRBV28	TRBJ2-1	CASSLISGAMLYNEQFF
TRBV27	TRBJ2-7	CASSLYVAGGTEQYF
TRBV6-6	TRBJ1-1	CASRAYVIPEAFF
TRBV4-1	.	CASSREAGSVSEQYF
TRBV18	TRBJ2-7	CASSPGTGASYEQYF
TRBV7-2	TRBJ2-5	CASSGTSGRNEQYF
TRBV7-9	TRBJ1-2	CASSTGGNYGYTF
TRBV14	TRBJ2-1	CASSQSAGGVYNEQFF
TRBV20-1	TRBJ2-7	CSAWGTSGTREYF
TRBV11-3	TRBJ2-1	CASSLGRRDSNEQFF
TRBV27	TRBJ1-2	CASRNTGGGYGYTF
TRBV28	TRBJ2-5	CAARRGRETQYF
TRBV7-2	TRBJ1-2	CASSLAVLGGSNYGYTF
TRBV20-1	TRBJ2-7	CSARKGQLYNEQYF
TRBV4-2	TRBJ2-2	CASSQLNPSGPGELFF
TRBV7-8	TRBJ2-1	CASARSYNEQFF
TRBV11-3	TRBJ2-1	CASSLGLASDEQFF
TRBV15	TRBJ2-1	CATSRDSPLAGGEQFF
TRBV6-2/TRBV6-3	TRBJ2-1	CASRNSSYNEQFF
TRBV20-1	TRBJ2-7	CSARDYGEGGPYEQYF
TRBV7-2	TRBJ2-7	CASSFVQGAISYEQYF
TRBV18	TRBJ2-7	CASSSFIGQGDGEQYF
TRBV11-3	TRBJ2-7	CASSLAPGPEYEQYF
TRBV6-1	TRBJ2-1	CASSLHGTSGRFNNEQFF